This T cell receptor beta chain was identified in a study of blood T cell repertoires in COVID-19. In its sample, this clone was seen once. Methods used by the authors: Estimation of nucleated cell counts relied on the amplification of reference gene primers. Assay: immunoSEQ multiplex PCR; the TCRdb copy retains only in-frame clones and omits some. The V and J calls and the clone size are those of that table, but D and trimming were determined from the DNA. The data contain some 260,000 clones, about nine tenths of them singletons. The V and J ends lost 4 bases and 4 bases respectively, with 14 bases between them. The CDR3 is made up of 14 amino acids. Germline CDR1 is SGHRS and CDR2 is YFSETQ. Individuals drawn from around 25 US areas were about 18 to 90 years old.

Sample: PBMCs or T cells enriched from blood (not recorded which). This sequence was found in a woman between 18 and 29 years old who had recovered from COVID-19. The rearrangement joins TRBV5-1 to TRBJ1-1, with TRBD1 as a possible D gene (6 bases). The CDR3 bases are TGCGCCAGCAGCAGCGGGGGGGCGTTCACTGAAGCTTTCTTT. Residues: CASSSGGAFTEAFF.